Detailed here is one TCR beta chain. Germline trimming cut 5 bases from V and 9 bases from J; bases unmatched to any gene: 10. The length of the CDR3 is 14 residues. Germline-derived CDR1 and CDR2 are LNHDA and SQIVND (reference sequence). This sample stems from a study of blood T cell repertoires in COVID-19. Sequencing was performed with immunoSEQ multiplex PCR; in TCRdb, only in-frame clones are kept and a portion is missing. The sample contains some 140,000 clones, roughly 80% of which appear only once. The chain recombines TRBV19 with TRBJ2-7; 10 bases align to TRBD1. The sample consisted of peripheral blood. This clonotype was sampled from a woman at least 80 years old with acute or convalescent COVID-19. Written as DNA, the CDR3 is TGTGCCAGTAGTGGACAGGGGGTGTACAATCGGCAGTACTTC. It yields the protein CASSGQGVYNRQYF.